This TCR beta chain was observed in a study of T cell repertoires in ileal Crohn's disease. In the study overall: Surgery for a complication: stricturing in 61%, penetrating in approximately 39%. About half of patients got postoperative therapy: under twelve thiopurines, around 19 anti-TNF.

Produced via immunoSEQ multiplex PCR; TCRdb's table is partial and in-frame only. The table shows 25,000 to 30,000 clones, with around three quarters occurring only once. CDR3 size: 13 residues. Germline-derived CDR1 and CDR2 are LNHDA and SQIVND (reference sequence). Trimming left V 6 bases short and J 3 bases short, with 11 bases between. Material for sequencing was ileal tissue. This sequence joins TRBV19 and TRBJ1-2; TRBD1 is a possible D gene (5 bases). This sequence originates from an adult with Crohn's disease. CDR3 sequence (DNA): TGTGCCAGTAGCCGGGGACTAGACTATGGCTACACCTTC. Translation gives CASSRGLDYGYTF.